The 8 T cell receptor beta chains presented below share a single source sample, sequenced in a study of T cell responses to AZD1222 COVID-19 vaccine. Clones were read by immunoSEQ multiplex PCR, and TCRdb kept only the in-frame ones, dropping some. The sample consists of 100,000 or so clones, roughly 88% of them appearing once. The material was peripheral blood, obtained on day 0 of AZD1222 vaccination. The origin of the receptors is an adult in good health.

CDR3 DNA: TGCGCCAGCAGCCAAGAAGGCAGAGACAGCTCACCCCTCCACTTT. It translates to CASSQEGRDSSPLHF. The chain links TRBV4-1 to TRBJ1-6, with D possibly matching TRBD1 (5 bases). Looked up from germline, CDR1 is MGHRA and CDR2 is YSYEKL. This CDR3 is built from 15 residues. V was cut by 0 bases and J by 10 bases, with 13 bases left in between.

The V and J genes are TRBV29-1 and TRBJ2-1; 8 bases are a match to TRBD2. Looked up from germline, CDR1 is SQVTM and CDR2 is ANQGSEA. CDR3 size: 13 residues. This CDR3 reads CGLAGLAGNEQFF. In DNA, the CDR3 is TGCGGTTTAGCAGGACTAGCAGGGAATGAGCAGTTCTTC.

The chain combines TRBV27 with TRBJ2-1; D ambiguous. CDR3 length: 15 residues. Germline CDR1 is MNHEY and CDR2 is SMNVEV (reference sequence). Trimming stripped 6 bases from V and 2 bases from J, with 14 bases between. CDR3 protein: CASRTYMATYNEQFF. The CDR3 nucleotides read TGTGCCAGCAGGACCTACATGGCGACCTACAATGAGCAGTTCTTC.

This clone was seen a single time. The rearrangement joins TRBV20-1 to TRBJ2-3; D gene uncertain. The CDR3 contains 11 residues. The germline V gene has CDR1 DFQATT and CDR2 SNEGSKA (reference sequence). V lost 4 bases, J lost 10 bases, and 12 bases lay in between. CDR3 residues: CSAIKSQPQYF. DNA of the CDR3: TGCAGTGCTATCAAAAGCCAACCGCAGTATTTT.

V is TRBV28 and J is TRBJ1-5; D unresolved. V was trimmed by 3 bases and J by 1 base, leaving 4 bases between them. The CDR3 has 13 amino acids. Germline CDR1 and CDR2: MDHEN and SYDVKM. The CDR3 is CASSFSSNQPQHF. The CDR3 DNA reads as TGTGCCAGCAGTTTCAGCAGCAATCAGCCCCAGCATTTT.

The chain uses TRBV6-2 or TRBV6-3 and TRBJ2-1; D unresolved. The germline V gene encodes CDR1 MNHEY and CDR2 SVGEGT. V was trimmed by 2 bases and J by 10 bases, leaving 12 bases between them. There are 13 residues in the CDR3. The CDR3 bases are TGTGCCAGCAGTTACCTAGGTTCAGTAGAGCAGTTCTTC. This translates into CASSYLGSVEQFF.

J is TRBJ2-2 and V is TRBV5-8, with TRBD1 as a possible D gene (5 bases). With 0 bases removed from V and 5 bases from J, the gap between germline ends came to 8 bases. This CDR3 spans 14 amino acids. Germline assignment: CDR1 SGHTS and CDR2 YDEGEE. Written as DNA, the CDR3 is TGTGCCAGCAGCTTGGACAGGTCTACCGGGGAGCTGTTTTTT. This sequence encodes CASSLDRSTGELFF.

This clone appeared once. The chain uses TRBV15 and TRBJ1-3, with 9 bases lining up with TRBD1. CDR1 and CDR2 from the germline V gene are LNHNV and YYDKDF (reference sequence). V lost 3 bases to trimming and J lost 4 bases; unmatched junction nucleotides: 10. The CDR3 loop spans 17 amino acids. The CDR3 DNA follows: TGTGCCACCAGCAGGAATTCACAGGGGGCTCTCGGAAACACCATATATTTT. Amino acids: CATSRNSQGALGNTIYF.